This T cell receptor (beta chain) was observed in a study of OX40 agonist ivuxolimab in advanced cancers. Study details: Of the patients, three showed partial responses, one with hepatocellular carcinoma and two with cutaneous melanoma.

Autoimmune disease history or systemic immunosuppression excluded patients. Per germline, CDR1 MNHNY and CDR2 SVGAGI (reference sequence). V trimming: 4 bases; J trimming: 5 bases; junction bases outside the gene matches: 7. CDR3 length: 16 amino acids. Of note for this clone: What it recognizes is unknown.

Study-level points and caveats: On average, a greater number of expanded clones characterised CD8+ T cells relative to CD4+. At doses 0.1 to 3.0 mg/kg, CD4+ and CD8+ clones expanded.

This table comes from immunoSEQ multiplex PCR, and its TCRdb copy is limited to in-frame clones, with some not included. The data show 41,000 or so clones, with about 85% seen just once and about 2.7% held by the top ten. The specimen comprised CD4+ or CD8+ T cells sorted from blood, sampled in a trial of the OX40 agonist ivuxolimab. The chain uses TRBV6-6 and TRBJ2-2; 10 nucleotides agree with TRBD2. This receptor was taken from an adult with an advanced solid tumor such as melanoma, head and neck, liver or kidney cancer. The CDR3 bases are TGTGCCAGCAGTTCGATCACTAGCGGGAAGACCGGGGAGCTGTTTTTT. It yields the protein CASSSITSGKTGELFF.